This T cell receptor (beta chain) was found in a study of blood T cells in healthy people across ages. CDR1 and CDR2 (germline): SQVTM, ANQGSEA. With 7 bases removed from V and 8 bases from J, the gap between germline ends came to 8 bases. The CDR3 has 9 amino acids. PCR was performed a second time for about 6 to 11 cycles using a sample-barcoded 5' primer and a J-beta primer mix. In TCRdb, the 5' RACE reads were re-called with MiXCR into one record per CDR3 protein. The table lists about 1,500,000 distinct CDR3 sequences, 42% of them singletons. Drawn from each donor were approximately 9.5 milliliters of peripheral blood. Total RNA amounts of at least 6 micrograms were extracted per sample. This clonotype was recorded a few times.

The chain is built from TRBV29-1 and TRBJ1-1, with D hard to call. The sequenced sample consisted of blood. This TCR derives from a young woman in good health. The CDR3 nucleotides are TGCAGCGCTCCCCCCGAAGCTTTCTTT. Amino acids: CSAPPEAFF.